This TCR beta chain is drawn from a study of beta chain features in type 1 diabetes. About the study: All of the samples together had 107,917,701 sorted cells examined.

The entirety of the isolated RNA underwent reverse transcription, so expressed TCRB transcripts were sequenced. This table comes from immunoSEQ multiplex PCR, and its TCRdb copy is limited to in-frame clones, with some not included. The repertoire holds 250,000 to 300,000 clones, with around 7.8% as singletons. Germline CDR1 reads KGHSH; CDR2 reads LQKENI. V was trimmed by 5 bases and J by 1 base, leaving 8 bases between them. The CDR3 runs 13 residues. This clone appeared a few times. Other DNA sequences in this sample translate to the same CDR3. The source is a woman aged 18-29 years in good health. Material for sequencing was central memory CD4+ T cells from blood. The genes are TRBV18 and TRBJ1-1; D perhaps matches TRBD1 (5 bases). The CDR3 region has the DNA TGTGCCAGCTCAACTGACAGGAACACTGAAGCTTTCTTT. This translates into CASSTDRNTEAFF.